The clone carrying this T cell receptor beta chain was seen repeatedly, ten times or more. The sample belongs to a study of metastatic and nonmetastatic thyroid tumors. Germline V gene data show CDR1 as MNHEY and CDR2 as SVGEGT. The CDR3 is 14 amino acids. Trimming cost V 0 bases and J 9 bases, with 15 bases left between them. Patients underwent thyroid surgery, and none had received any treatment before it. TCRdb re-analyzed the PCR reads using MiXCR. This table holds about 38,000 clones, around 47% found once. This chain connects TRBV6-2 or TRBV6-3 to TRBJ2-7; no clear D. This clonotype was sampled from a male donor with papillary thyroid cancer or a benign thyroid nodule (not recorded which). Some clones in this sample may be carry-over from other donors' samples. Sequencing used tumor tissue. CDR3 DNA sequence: TGTGCCAGCAGTTACTCGATGGAATTTGCAGGGCAGTACTTC. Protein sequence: CASSYSMEFAGQYF.